This is a list of T cell receptor beta chains from one sample in a study of cytomegalovirus exposure and HLA in healthy donors. The table came from immunoSEQ multiplex PCR; TCRdb's copy has only in-frame clones and leaves some out. The data contain approximately 150,000 clones, less than 90% of them seen just once; the ten biggest clones take up roughly 1%. Input material: PBMCs. All receptors come from a man younger than 45 in good health and CMV-seronegative. The CDR3 runs from the conserved cysteine through the conserved F or W. Each record gives: J gene, V gene, D gene, clone size, CDR3 DNA, CDR3 protein. The D gene is left open where the match is weak. Rows give clone size only sometimes, using once, few, many, or a class for an expanded clone.

j_gene: TRBJ2-3
v_gene: TRBV4-2
d_gene: TRBD2
abundance: -
CDR3nt: TGTGCCAGCAGCCAAGACCTCGGGGGGACCCGCACAGATACGCAGTATTTT
CDR3aa: CASSQDLGGTRTDTQYF

j_gene: TRBJ1-5
v_gene: TRBV6-4
d_gene: -
abundance: -
CDR3nt: TGTGCCAGCAGTGACGGCAGGCCACAATATAGCAATCAGCCCCAGCATTTT
CDR3aa: CASSDGRPQYSNQPQHF

j_gene: TRBJ1-5
v_gene: TRBV7-8
d_gene: -
abundance: -
CDR3nt: TGTGCCAGCAGCTTTTCAGGGGATAGCAATCAGCCCCAGCATTTT
CDR3aa: CASSFSGDSNQPQHF

j_gene: TRBJ2-1
v_gene: TRBV19
d_gene: TRBD2
abundance: -
CDR3nt: TGTGCCAGTACGACTAGCGGAAACTACAATGAGCAGTTCTTC
CDR3aa: CASTTSGNYNEQFF

j_gene: TRBJ1-3
v_gene: TRBV19
d_gene: -
abundance: -
CDR3nt: TGTGCCAGTAGTATTCTGGTGACTGTCTCTGGAAACACCATATATTTT
CDR3aa: CASSILVTVSGNTIYF

j_gene: TRBJ2-6
v_gene: TRBV10-3
d_gene: -
abundance: -
CDR3nt: TGTGCCATCAGTGGGACAAACTCTGGGGCCAACGTCCTGACTTTC
CDR3aa: CAISGTNSGANVLTF

j_gene: TRBJ2-1
v_gene: TRBV27
d_gene: TRBD1
abundance: -
CDR3nt: TGTGCCAGCAGTTTATCAGGTGGGACAGCATACAATGAGCAGTTCTTC
CDR3aa: CASSLSGGTAYNEQFF

j_gene: TRBJ2-6
v_gene: TRBV28
d_gene: -
abundance: -
CDR3nt: TGTGCCAGCAGTTTAAGGATACAGTTTCCCTCTGGGGCCAACGTCCTGACTTTC
CDR3aa: CASSLRIQFPSGANVLTF

j_gene: TRBJ2-6
v_gene: TRBV5-1
d_gene: -
abundance: -
CDR3nt: TGCGCCAGCAGCCCCGGCGGGGTCGGGGCCAACGTCCTGACTTTC
CDR3aa: CASSPGGVGANVLTF

j_gene: TRBJ1-4
v_gene: TRBV19
d_gene: -
abundance: few
CDR3nt: TGTGCCAGTAGTCCACTCACTGAAAAACTGTTTTTT
CDR3aa: CASSPLTEKLFF

j_gene: TRBJ2-1
v_gene: TRBV6-6
d_gene: TRBD1
abundance: once
CDR3nt: TGTGCCAGCAGTTACCCGGGACAGGGATCCGATGAGCAGTTCTTC
CDR3aa: CASSYPGQGSDEQFF

j_gene: TRBJ2-1
v_gene: TRBV7-2
d_gene: -
abundance: -
CDR3nt: TGTGCCAGCAGCTTAGGGGTTAACAGGGTAGTTGGTGAGCAGTTCTTC
CDR3aa: CASSLGVNRVVGEQFF

j_gene: TRBJ2-7
v_gene: TRBV6-5
d_gene: TRBD1
abundance: -
CDR3nt: TGTGCCAGCAGACTGGACAGGGGGAGGTACGAGCAGTACTTC
CDR3aa: CASRLDRGRYEQYF

j_gene: TRBJ2-7
v_gene: TRBV27
d_gene: TRBD1
abundance: few
CDR3nt: TGTGCCAGCAGCCCCCGGGACAGCTCCTACGAGCAGTACTTC
CDR3aa: CASSPRDSSYEQYF

j_gene: TRBJ2-5
v_gene: TRBV19
d_gene: -
abundance: -
CDR3nt: TGTGCCAGTAAGATATCAGGGGCCGTGTTGGAGACCCAGTACTTC
CDR3aa: CASKISGAVLETQYF

j_gene: TRBJ2-7
v_gene: TRBV7-2
d_gene: TRBD2
abundance: -
CDR3nt: TGTGCCAGCAGCTCCCGACTAGCGGCCTACGAGCAGTACTTC
CDR3aa: CASSSRLAAYEQYF

j_gene: TRBJ2-4
v_gene: TRBV14
d_gene: -
abundance: -
CDR3nt: TGTGCCAGCAGCCAAGGAGTCGAAAACATTCAGTACTTC
CDR3aa: CASSQGVENIQYF

j_gene: TRBJ2-2
v_gene: TRBV6-5
d_gene: -
abundance: -
CDR3nt: TGTGCCAGCAGTTACTCGTCCTTTAACACCGGGGAGCTGTTTTTT
CDR3aa: CASSYSSFNTGELFF

j_gene: TRBJ2-5
v_gene: TRBV4-2
d_gene: TRBD2
abundance: -
CDR3nt: TGTGCCAGCAGCCCGGGACTAGCGGGGGGTCTTTTAGGAGAGACCCAGTACTTC
CDR3aa: CASSPGLAGGLLGETQYF

j_gene: TRBJ2-1
v_gene: TRBV11-2
d_gene: -
abundance: -
CDR3nt: TGTGCCAGCAGCGGAGGGAATGAGCAGTTCTTC
CDR3aa: CASSGGNEQFF

j_gene: TRBJ2-3
v_gene: TRBV21-1
d_gene: -
abundance: once
CDR3nt: TGTGCCAGCAGCGGGTGTCTGTCGCCTAGCGGGAGCACAGATACGCAGTATTTT
CDR3aa: CASSGCLSPSGSTDTQYF

j_gene: TRBJ2-7
v_gene: TRBV6-5
d_gene: -
abundance: -
CDR3nt: TGTGCCACTATCTCCCGGGACTCCTACGAGCAGTACTTC
CDR3aa: CATISRDSYEQYF

j_gene: TRBJ2-1
v_gene: TRBV30
d_gene: -
abundance: -
CDR3nt: TGTGCCTCCCCGGGTAGCTCCTACAATGAGCAGTTCTTC
CDR3aa: CASPGSSYNEQFF

j_gene: TRBJ2-4
v_gene: TRBV18
d_gene: TRBD2
abundance: -
CDR3nt: TGTGCCAGCTCACCCCTAGCGGGGGTGGGCTTAGCCAAAAACATTCAGTACTTC
CDR3aa: CASSPLAGVGLAKNIQYF

j_gene: TRBJ2-7
v_gene: TRBV5-4
d_gene: TRBD2
abundance: -
CDR3nt: TGTGCCAGCAGCTCACTAGCGGGAGGATCCTACGAGCAGTACTTC
CDR3aa: CASSSLAGGSYEQYF

j_gene: TRBJ2-7
v_gene: TRBV6-5
d_gene: -
abundance: -
CDR3nt: TGTGCCAGCAGTTTCAACAGGGAGCTCTACGAGCAGTACTTC
CDR3aa: CASSFNRELYEQYF

j_gene: TRBJ1-1
v_gene: TRBV7-3
d_gene: -
abundance: -
CDR3nt: TGTGCCAGCAGCCCCACTGGTGGGAGAACTGAAGCTTTCTTT
CDR3aa: CASSPTGGRTEAFF

j_gene: TRBJ2-1
v_gene: TRBV27
d_gene: -
abundance: -
CDR3nt: TGTGCCAGCAGTTTATTCCAGGGGATTTTCTACAATGAGCAGTTCTTC
CDR3aa: CASSLFQGIFYNEQFF

j_gene: TRBJ2-7
v_gene: TRBV19
d_gene: -
abundance: -
CDR3nt: TGTGCCAGTAGTATAGCAACTGACTACGAGCAGTACTTC
CDR3aa: CASSIATDYEQYF

j_gene: TRBJ2-7
v_gene: TRBV5-6
d_gene: -
abundance: -
CDR3nt: TGTGCCAGCAGCTTTCGGGATTACGAGCAGTACTTC
CDR3aa: CASSFRDYEQYF

j_gene: TRBJ2-3
v_gene: TRBV29-1
d_gene: TRBD2
abundance: -
CDR3nt: TGCAGCGTTGAACGGCGGGAGAGGGGCACAGATACGCAGTATTTT
CDR3aa: CSVERRERGTDTQYF

j_gene: TRBJ2-3
v_gene: TRBV10-3
d_gene: TRBD2
abundance: -
CDR3nt: TGTGCCATCGATCCGGGACTAGCGGGGGGGCCACGGCCCGTAGATACGCAGTATTTT
CDR3aa: CAIDPGLAGGPRPVDTQYF

j_gene: TRBJ2-7
v_gene: TRBV13
d_gene: TRBD1
abundance: -
CDR3nt: TGTGCCAGCAGCTTACGGGACAGTCCCTACGAGCAGTACTTC
CDR3aa: CASSLRDSPYEQYF

j_gene: TRBJ2-2
v_gene: TRBV28
d_gene: -
abundance: -
CDR3nt: TGTGCCAGCATTGATAACAGAAGAAACACCGGGGAGCTGTTTTTT
CDR3aa: CASIDNRRNTGELFF

j_gene: TRBJ2-1
v_gene: TRBV6-5
d_gene: -
abundance: -
CDR3nt: TGTGCCAGCAGCCGTACAGGTCCCCTCTACAATGAGCAGTTCTTC
CDR3aa: CASSRTGPLYNEQFF

j_gene: TRBJ1-4
v_gene: TRBV4-1
d_gene: -
abundance: few
CDR3nt: TGCGCCAGCAGCCAAGTATTCCTCGCAACTAATGAAAAACTGTTTTTT
CDR3aa: CASSQVFLATNEKLFF

j_gene: TRBJ1-5
v_gene: TRBV5-1
d_gene: TRBD1
abundance: -
CDR3nt: TGCGCCAGCAGCCGCGGACAGGGCGATCAGCCCCAGCATTTT
CDR3aa: CASSRGQGDQPQHF

j_gene: TRBJ2-1
v_gene: TRBV7-9
d_gene: TRBD2
abundance: -
CDR3nt: TGTGCCAGCAGAAAAGGAGCGGGGGGGCCCTACAATGAGCAGTTCTTC
CDR3aa: CASRKGAGGPYNEQFF

j_gene: TRBJ2-7
v_gene: TRBV15
d_gene: TRBD1
abundance: -
CDR3nt: TGTGCCACCAGCAGAGGGGGAACAGGGGGCGTCGAGCAGTACTTC
CDR3aa: CATSRGGTGGVEQYF

j_gene: TRBJ2-7
v_gene: TRBV5-8
d_gene: TRBD1
abundance: -
CDR3nt: TGTGCCAGCAGCTTGGGAGGACAGGGGGCGAACGAGCAGTACTTC
CDR3aa: CASSLGGQGANEQYF

j_gene: TRBJ2-1
v_gene: TRBV5-6
d_gene: TRBD1
abundance: -
CDR3nt: TGTGCCAGCAGCTTGGGACAGGGGCTATACAATGAGCAGTTCTTC
CDR3aa: CASSLGQGLYNEQFF

j_gene: TRBJ2-7
v_gene: TRBV7-6
d_gene: TRBD2
abundance: once
CDR3nt: TGTGCCAGCAGCGAGGGACTAGCGGGAGGGTTTCTGTACGAGCAGTACTTC
CDR3aa: CASSEGLAGGFLYEQYF

j_gene: TRBJ2-5
v_gene: TRBV18
d_gene: -
abundance: -
CDR3nt: TGTGCCAGCTCACCACTCAGCGGGCAACAAGAGACCCAGTACTTC
CDR3aa: CASSPLSGQQETQYF

j_gene: TRBJ2-7
v_gene: TRBV11-2
d_gene: -
abundance: -
CDR3nt: TGTGCCAGCAGCTTGGCTTTTGCAGGTGGATACTACGAGCAGTACTTC
CDR3aa: CASSLAFAGGYYEQYF

j_gene: TRBJ2-3
v_gene: TRBV6-6
d_gene: TRBD1
abundance: -
CDR3nt: TGTGCCAGCAGTTACTCCTGGACAGGCGATACGCAGTATTTT
CDR3aa: CASSYSWTGDTQYF

j_gene: TRBJ2-7
v_gene: TRBV23-1
d_gene: TRBD1
abundance: once
CDR3nt: TGCGCCAGCAGTCAAAACAGGGGCGAGCAGTACTTC
CDR3aa: CASSQNRGEQYF

j_gene: TRBJ1-5
v_gene: TRBV27
d_gene: -
abundance: -
CDR3nt: TGTGCCAGCAGTTCCCAGGGGTTTGACAATCAGCCCCAGCATTTT
CDR3aa: CASSSQGFDNQPQHF

j_gene: TRBJ2-5
v_gene: TRBV27
d_gene: TRBD1
abundance: -
CDR3nt: TGTGCCAGCAGTTTGGACAGGGGGCTTGGGGAGACCCAGTACTTC
CDR3aa: CASSLDRGLGETQYF

j_gene: TRBJ2-1
v_gene: TRBV7-9
d_gene: TRBD2
abundance: -
CDR3nt: TGTGCCAGCAGCTTATGGCTAGCGGGCTCCTACAATGAGCAGTTCTTC
CDR3aa: CASSLWLAGSYNEQFF

j_gene: TRBJ2-7
v_gene: TRBV7-9
d_gene: TRBD1
abundance: -
CDR3nt: TGTTCCAGCAGCTTAGCTAGAGGACAGGGGGCATCCTACGAGCAGTACTTC
CDR3aa: CSSSLARGQGASYEQYF

j_gene: TRBJ1-1
v_gene: TRBV7-9
d_gene: -
abundance: -
CDR3nt: TGTGCCAGCAGCTCACCGGGGGTGGGGGAAGCTTTCTTT
CDR3aa: CASSSPGVGEAFF

j_gene: TRBJ2-7
v_gene: TRBV5-1
d_gene: TRBD2
abundance: -
CDR3nt: TGCGCCAGCAGCTTGGGAGTAGCGGGGACTCGCGAGCAGTACTTC
CDR3aa: CASSLGVAGTREQYF

j_gene: TRBJ1-1
v_gene: TRBV7-8
d_gene: -
abundance: -
CDR3nt: TGTGCCAGCAGCTTAGGGTTACTAGATATGAACACTGAAGCTTTCTTT
CDR3aa: CASSLGLLDMNTEAFF

j_gene: TRBJ1-2
v_gene: TRBV2
d_gene: TRBD1
abundance: few
CDR3nt: TGTGCCATCACCAGGGGGCCTGGTGGCTACACCTTC
CDR3aa: CAITRGPGGYTF